There are a few counts of the clone carrying this T cell receptor beta chain. As to treatment: oral pan-JAK inhibitor, 5-10 mg twice daily. In alopecia areata patients, both lesional scalp punch biopsies and peripheral blood were collected. Sequencing templates came from extracted RNA that was reverse transcribed into cDNA. Produced via immunoSEQ multiplex PCR; TCRdb's table is partial and in-frame only. This table holds roughly 110,000 clones, roughly three fifths found once. The data derive from a study of CD8+ T cells in alopecia areata. Study information: Treated patients were scored for severity by percent of scalp affected.

Germline lookup yields CDR1 GTSNPN and CDR2 SVGIG (reference sequence). CDR3 size: 13 residues. Trimming pared 4 bases from V and 8 bases from J, leaving 14 bases between. This clonotype was obtained from a human donor with alopecia areata. The chain joins TRBV30 to TRBJ1-4; D unclear. Sequenced material: CD4+ T cells sorted from blood, taken at week 24, from a patient treated with tofacitinib. The CDR3 DNA is TGTGCCTGGACCCGACCGGTCAAGGAAAAACTGTTTTTT. It translates to CAWTRPVKEKLFF.